The 16 T cell receptor beta chains below come from one sample, sequenced in a study of shared clonotypes between healthy human individuals (dated by TCRdb to 2019 to 2021). Library preparation used the immunoSEQ multiplex PCR assay. TCRdb re-hosts the immuneACCESS table, in-frame sequences only. Its copies lack some clones; in the studies checked, an unresolved V gene accounts for under half of them, and the cause for the rest is not known. This sample gives hundreds of thousands of clones in total; 90% to 98% of them show up just once. The ten largest clones add up to over 0.2% of the sample. CD8 naive samples were CD45RO-negative cells positively selected for CCR7, giving a CD45RA+CCR7+ population that excluded TemRA cells. Material: naive CD8+ T cells sorted from blood. The cell subset or site label here, explained by the study, means: CD45RA+CCR7+. Source of these receptors: a man aged 25-45 years in good health.

V gene TRBV7-3 combines with J gene TRBJ2-3; the D gene is possibly TRBD2 (6 bases). Trimming shortened V by 4 bases and J by 4 bases, and 15 bases separated the two germline ends. The length of the CDR3 is 15 residues. Germline CDR1 is SGHTA and CDR2 is FQGTGA. CDR3 protein: CASSSSASVADTQYF. Here the CDR3 DNA reads TGTGCCAGCAGCTCCTCGGCTAGCGTCGCAGATACGCAGTATTTT.

CDR3 sequence: CASSSLYGYTF. For the CDR3, the DNA is TGTGCCAGCAGCTCCCTCTATGGCTACACCTTC. The rearrangement links TRBV9 to TRBJ1-2; D gene unclear. CDR3 length equals 11 residues. Between the trimmed V and J ends, which lost 4 bases and 4 bases, there was a span of 5 bases. Germline values: CDR1 SGDLS, CDR2 YYNGEE. Full variable domain (missing parts from reference TRBV9 and TRBJ1-2): DSGVTQTPKHLITATGQRVTLRCSPRSGDLSVYWYQQSLDQGLQFLIQYYNGEERAKGNILERFSAQQFPDLHSELNLSSLELGDSALYFCASSSLYGYTFGSGTRLTVV.

V usage is TRBV13 and J usage is TRBJ2-1; a weak D match, TRBD2 (5 bases). The V end was cut by 0 bases, the J end by 3 bases, with 6 bases between. CDR3 length: 14 amino acids. Germline V CDR1 and CDR2: PRHDT, FYEKMQ (reference sequence). The DNA of the CDR3 is TGTGCCAGCAGCTTAGGCGGGATCTACAATGAGCAGTTCTTC. It is translated as CASSLGGIYNEQFF. Full variable domain (rest looked up from reference TRBV13 and TRBJ2-1): AAGVIQSPRHLIKEKRETATLKCYPIPRHDTVYWYQQGPGQDPQFLISFYEKMQSDKGSIPDRFSAQQFSDYHSELNMSSLELGDSALYFCASSLGGIYNEQFFGPGTRLTVL.

This clone was seen only once. The chain carries TRBV11-2 and TRBJ2-3; D not certain. V lost 5 bases and J 2 bases, leaving 14 bases between the germline ends. Germline CDR1 reads SGHAT; CDR2 reads FQNNGV. The CDR3 is made up of 15 amino acids. The CDR3 here is CASSPLQRPTDTQYF. The CDR3 nucleotides are TGTGCCAGCAGCCCGCTCCAGCGACCCACAGATACGCAGTATTTT.

The chain recombines TRBV13 with TRBJ2-4, with 7 bases fitting TRBD2. CDR3 length: 14 residues. In germline, CDR1 is PRHDT, CDR2 FYEKMQ (reference sequence). The V gene end was trimmed by 5 bases and the J gene end by 8 bases; junction bases not matched to a gene: 9. DNA of the CDR3: TGTGCCAGCAGCCCGGGGGTTAGCGGGTACATTCAGTACTTC. This gives the protein CASSPGVSGYIQYF. The full variable domain, with the rest looked up from reference TRBV13 and TRBJ2-4, is AAGVIQSPRHLIKEKRETATLKCYPIPRHDTVYWYQQGPGQDPQFLISFYEKMQSDKGSIPDRFSAQQFSDYHSELNMSSLELGDSALYFCASSPGVSGYIQYFGAGTRLSVL.

The chain employs TRBV7-8 and TRBJ2-1; 7 bases agree with TRBD2. The CDR3 totals 17 residues. The junction had 7 bases not matched to a gene; V was cut back by 0 bases and J by 2 bases. The germline CDR1 and CDR2 sequences are SGHVS and FQNEAQ. The CDR3 sequence is CASSLAFAGDPYNEQFF. In DNA, the CDR3 is TGTGCCAGCAGCTTAGCTTTTGCGGGAGATCCCTACAATGAGCAGTTCTTC.

The chain uses TRBV27 and TRBJ2-7; TRBD1 agrees at 10 bases. After removal of 6 bases from V and 3 bases from J, the junction contained 11 bases not matched to a gene. This CDR3 is 16 amino acids long. CDR1 MNHEY and CDR2 SMNVEV come from the germline V gene (reference sequence). CDR3 sequence reads: CASSPPDRGLGYEQYF. The DNA for the CDR3 is TGTGCCAGCAGCCCTCCAGACAGGGGGCTGGGCTACGAGCAGTACTTC.

This chain uses TRBV4-1 with TRBJ2-3, with D perhaps matching TRBD2 (5 bases). Germline V gene sequence: CDR1 MGHRA, CDR2 YSYEKL. Trimming pared 4 bases from V and 2 bases from J, leaving 16 bases between. This CDR3 region has 16 residues. The CDR3 DNA follows: TGCGCCAGCAGCCCCCCCTTCGGGGTTCTCACAGATACGCAGTATTTT. As protein: CASSPPFGVLTDTQYF.

This chain joins TRBV6-5 and TRBJ2-7, with D unresolved. With 2 bases removed from V and 6 bases from J, the gap between germline ends came to 11 bases. The CDR3 spans 13 residues. Germline V gene lookup returns CDR1 MNHEY and CDR2 SVGAGI. The CDR3 spells CASSYALELEQYF. The CDR3 DNA reads TGTGCCAGCAGTTACGCCCTTGAACTCGAGCAGTACTTC.

A remark on this clone: The same CDR3 can be traced to other DNA sequences in this sample. The CDR3 DNA is TGCAGTGCGAAGACGTACACTGAAGCTTTCTTT. Translated: CSAKTYTEAFF. The chain carries TRBV20-1 and TRBJ1-1; D unclear. This CDR3 has 11 amino acids. CDR1 is DFQATT and CDR2 is SNEGSKA in the germline V gene (reference sequence). V was clipped by 6 bases and J by 3 bases, with 8 bases between them.

This clone showed up just once. The chain recombines TRBV11-3 with TRBJ2-7, with D possibly being TRBD1 (6 bases). The CDR3 runs to 13 residues. V shed 3 bases and J shed 2 bases, with 8 bases lying between them. The germline CDR1 and CDR2 sequences are SGHNT and YENEEA. The CDR3 region is CASSLDSAYEQYF. For the CDR3, the DNA is TGTGCCAGCAGCTTGGACAGCGCCTACGAGCAGTACTTC. Looking up the rest from reference TRBV11-3 and TRBJ2-7 gives the full variable domain: EAGVVQSPRYKIIEKKQPVAFWCNPISGHNTLYWYLQNLGQGPELLIRYENEEAVDDSQLPKDRFSAERLKGVDSTLKIQPAELGDSAVYLCASSLDSAYEQYFGPGTRLTVT.

The V gene is TRBV5-3, the J gene TRBJ1-4, with D perhaps TRBD1 (5 bases). TRBV5-3 is designated an ORF whose function remains uncertain. Trimming stripped 2 bases from V and 5 bases from J, with 16 bases between. The CDR3 length is 16 residues. The CDR3, as DNA: TGTGCCAGAAGCTTTGGGGTAGGGGAGAGGAATGAAAAACTGTTTTTT. Translated, it gives CARSFGVGERNEKLFF.

The chain's CDR3 is CASSYTDRDSGNTIYF. The CDR3 nucleotides are TGTGCCAGCAGCTACACCGACCGTGACTCTGGAAACACCATATATTTT. The chain carries TRBV7-9 and TRBJ1-3; D remains ambiguous. The germline gives CDR1 SEHNR, CDR2 FQNEAQ (reference sequence). This CDR3 region has 16 residues. V lost 4 bases and J lost 0, with 13 bases in between.

The chain links TRBV6-6 to TRBJ2-1, with unresolved D. The V and J ends lost 4 bases and 7 bases respectively, with 5 bases between them. The germline V gene encodes CDR1 MNHNY and CDR2 SVGAGI (reference sequence). The length of the CDR3 is 11 residues. The CDR3 protein is CASSSNNEQFF. DNA for the CDR3: TGTGCCAGCAGTTCGAATAATGAGCAGTTCTTC.

This clone was found once. V is TRBV9 and J is TRBJ1-1, with 9 bases fitting TRBD1. Unmatched junction bases numbered 16, after V lost 6 bases and J lost 4 bases. In germline, CDR1 is SGDLS, CDR2 YYNGEE. The CDR3 is 17 amino acids. This CDR3 reads CASNRDRDSARFTEAFF. Written as DNA, the CDR3 is TGTGCCAGCAATCGGGACAGGGATTCTGCGAGGTTCACTGAAGCTTTCTTT.

Points on this clone: Other nucleotide sequences from this sample produce the same CDR3. The gene calls are TRBV27 and TRBJ2-7; D might be TRBD1 (6 bases). Germline CDR1 reads MNHEY; CDR2 reads SMNVEV (reference sequence). The V gene lost 3 bases and the J gene lost 2 bases, with 8 bases spanning the gap. The CDR3 is 13 amino acids. In DNA form, the CDR3 reads TGTGCCAGCAGTTTTCAGGGGCCCTACGAGCAGTACTTC. Translated: CASSFQGPYEQYF.